The rows below give T cell receptor beta chains drawn from one sample of a study of shared clonotypes between healthy human individuals. Method: immunoSEQ multiplex PCR; TCRdb's copy keeps in-frame clones and lacks some. The sample has over a million clones; around 78% are singletons. The material sequenced was memory CD4+ T cells from PBMCs. These receptors all stem from a man aged 18 to 29 in good health. Some clones in this sample may be carry-over from other donors' samples. Each CDR3 is given with its conserved first and last residue. The D gene is left open where the match is weak. Rows give clone size only sometimes, using once, few, many, or a class for an expanded clone.

J	size	D	V	length	CDR3	DNA
TRBJ2-3	few	TRBD2	TRBV28	15	CASSPSGRAGDTQYF	TGTGCCAGCAGTCCGAGCGGGAGGGCCGGAGATACGCAGTATTTT
TRBJ2-7	NA	NA	TRBV4-1	14	CASSQSRTAYEQYF	TGCGCCAGCAGCCAATCGCGGACCGCCTACGAGCAGTACTTC
TRBJ1-3	few	NA	TRBV5-6	14	CASSSTGFGNTIYF	TGTGCCAGCAGCAGTACAGGGTTCGGAAACACCATATATTTT
TRBJ2-5	NA	TRBD1	TRBV5-4	14	CASSRTGAQETQYF	TGTGCCAGCAGCCGGACAGGCGCCCAAGAGACCCAGTACTTC
TRBJ2-2	NA	TRBD1	TRBV7-2	14	CASSPDRAGGELFF	TGTGCCAGCAGCCCCGACAGGGCAGGCGGGGAGCTGTTTTTT
TRBJ2-1	NA	TRBD2	TRBV7-8	17	CASSARTSGSSYNEQFF	TGTGCCAGCAGCGCCCGGACTAGCGGGAGCTCCTACAATGAGCAGTTCTTC
TRBJ1-1	NA	NA	TRBV2	15	CASSELTGRNTEAFF	TGTGCCAGCAGTGAACTTACAGGAAGGAACACTGAAGCTTTCTTT
TRBJ2-3	NA	NA	TRBV14	15	CASSQVGQGRGPQYF	TGTGCCAGCAGCCAAGTGGGCCAGGGGCGTGGGCCGCAGTATTTT
TRBJ2-7	NA	NA	TRBV7-2	11	CASSRAYEQYF	TGTGCCAGCAGCCGTGCCTACGAGCAGTACTTC
TRBJ1-2	NA	NA	TRBV30	13	CAWRAPGTTGYTF	TGTGCCTGGAGGGCCCCAGGGACCACTGGCTACACCTTC